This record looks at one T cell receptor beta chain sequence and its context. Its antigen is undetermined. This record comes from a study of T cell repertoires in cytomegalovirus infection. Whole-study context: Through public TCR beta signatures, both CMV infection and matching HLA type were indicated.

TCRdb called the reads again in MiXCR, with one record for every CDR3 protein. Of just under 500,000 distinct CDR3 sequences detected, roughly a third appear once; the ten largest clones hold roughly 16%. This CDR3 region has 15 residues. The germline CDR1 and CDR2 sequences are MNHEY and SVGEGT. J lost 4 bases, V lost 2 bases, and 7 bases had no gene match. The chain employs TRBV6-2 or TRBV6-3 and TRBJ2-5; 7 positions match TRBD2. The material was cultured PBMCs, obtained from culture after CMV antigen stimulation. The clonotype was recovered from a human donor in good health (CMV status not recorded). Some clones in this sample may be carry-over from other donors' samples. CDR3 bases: TGTGCCAGCAGTTACGGCGGGAGTGTTCCAGAGACCCAGTACTTC. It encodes CASSYGGSVPETQYF.